Listed below are T cell receptor beta chains from one sample, sequenced in a study of CXCR3-negative and CXCR3-positive naive CD8 T cells. TCRdb reworked the 5' RACE reads into one entry per CDR3 protein, no DNA. This sample's clone table lists under 7,500 distinct CDR3 sequences. The sample consisted of naive CXCR3+ CD8+ T cells from blood. The receptors were gathered from a human donor in good health. Some clones in this sample may be carry-over from other donors' samples. CDR3s include the opening cysteine and the closing phenylalanine or tryptophan. Clone size, where shown, is once, few, many, or a class for clones that have expanded.

size | J | V | CDR3
medium-sized | TRBJ1-4 | TRBV12-5 | CASGLVPGQPSEKLFF
medium-sized | TRBJ2-3 | TRBV2 | CASSEPRTGTDTQYF
medium-sized | TRBJ2-5 | TRBV2 | CASSRVGQGDLQETQYF
medium-sized | TRBJ2-3 | TRBV27 | CASSALAGVRDTQYF
- | TRBJ1-2 | TRBV9 | CASSVVPPGLYGYTF
- | TRBJ2-7 | TRBV7-9 | CASSSLGLAGSYEQYF
- | TRBJ1-5 | TRBV6-6 | CASGGGNQPQHF
- | TRBJ1-2 | TRBV7-9 | CASSLATAGTYGYTF
medium-sized | TRBJ2-1 | TRBV4-1 | CASSQGWGGHNEQFF
- | TRBJ2-2 | TRBV28 | CASSFSGNTGELFF
medium-sized | TRBJ2-2 | TRBV7-9 | CASSKNGLAGELFF
- | TRBJ1-2 | TRBV27 | CASSQFAGQEAPRGGYTF
- | TRBJ1-2 | TRBV4-1 | CASSQVAGGNYGYTF
- | TRBJ1-1 | TRBV29-1 | CSVEWRGRKTEAFF
medium-sized | TRBJ1-4 | TRBV5-5 | CASSPLGQGAEDEKLFF
medium-sized | TRBJ2-1 | TRBV2 | CASSRSGSSYNEQFF
medium-sized | TRBJ2-1 | TRBV5-1 | CASSLGLAGDGEQFF
medium-sized | TRBJ2-2 | TRBV29-1 | CSVASHLAGGNTGELFF
- | TRBJ2-3 | TRBV5-4 | CASSDGSFFTDTQYF
medium-sized | TRBJ2-5 | TRBV29-1 | CSVAPGLLQETQYF
- | TRBJ1-5 | TRBV21-1 | CASSKENGWTGHGGEPQHF
- | TRBJ2-7 | TRBV13 | CASSSGTGGMEQYF
- | TRBJ2-2 | TRBV4-1 | CASSQIGSINTGELFF
- | TRBJ2-1 | TRBV28 | CASSFLYEQFF
medium-sized | TRBJ2-7 | TRBV9 | CASSETSGRYEQYF
medium-sized | TRBJ1-1 | TRBV20-1 | CSAPPLQGYTEAFF
- | TRBJ1-1 | TRBV29-1 | CSHSDGHTEAFF
medium-sized | TRBJ2-1 | TRBV27 | CASSLWAGAGGTLSYNEQFF
- | TRBJ2-7 | TRBV7-6 | CASLGHGESYEQYF
medium-sized | TRBJ2-5 | TRBV19 | CASRITTGRSETQYF
- | TRBJ2-3 | TRBV4-3 | CASSQFLAGGGSNPDTQYF
medium-sized | TRBJ1-1 | TRBV7-9 | CASSLRGEGNTEAFF
- | TRBJ2-5 | TRBV29-1 | CSAGQGAEETQYF